A selection of T cell receptor beta chains follows, all from one sample in a study of cytomegalovirus exposure and HLA in healthy donors. The data were produced by immunoSEQ multiplex PCR, yet TCRdb's version contains in-frame clones alone and is incomplete. This table holds about 190,000 clones, around 80% found once. Sequenced sample: PBMCs. The origin of the receptors is a woman aged 35 to 49 in good health and CMV-seronegative. Both conserved end residues are trimmed from each CDR3.

TRBJ2-7 | TRBV30 | AWGRAIFPEQY
TRBJ1-1 | TRBV19 | ASSMSLRRGREAF
TRBJ2-7 | TRBV7-9 | ASSRRLGGYEQY
TRBJ1-4 | TRBV7-2 | ASSLTSDPATNEKLF
TRBJ1-4 | TRBV6-5 | ASSAQSRPNEKLF
TRBJ2-3 | TRBV28 | ATGTSGLTDTQY
TRBJ2-5 | TRBV5-1 | ASSLWTIRETQY
TRBJ1-1 | TRBV19 | ASSIRTGRNTEAF
TRBJ2-7 | TRBV11-3 | ASSRRGYEQY
TRBJ2-2 | TRBV18 | ASSPRGAYGGELF
TRBJ2-2 | TRBV4-3 | ASSPVEAANTGELF
TRBJ2-3 | TRBV5-6 | ASSLGGSGTTDTQY
TRBJ2-7 | TRBV25-1 | ASSTDTTYEQY
TRBJ1-2 | TRBV2 | ASSDEGYGYT
TRBJ2-4 | TRBV7-2 | ASSSGPKNIQY
TRBJ1-2 | TRBV11-3 | ASSLTSNRDSHYGYT
TRBJ1-1 | TRBV29-1 | SGMGVMNTEAF
TRBJ1-2 | TRBV29-1 | SVRSTGAAGYT
TRBJ1-3 | TRBV7-2 | ASSTGYGNTIY
TRBJ2-1 | TRBV7-2 | ASSYQRENEQF
TRBJ1-2 | TRBV15 | ATRGGLNYGYT
TRBJ2-1 | TRBV11-3 | ASSLNSYNEQF
TRBJ1-2 | TRBV30 | AWRGQYGGYT
TRBJ1-1 | TRBV4-2 | ASSQEQGADTEAF
TRBJ2-3 | TRBV5-8 | ASSSDRLGTDTQY
TRBJ1-4 | TRBV27 | ASPPLTQGLE
TRBJ2-7 | TRBV7-2 | ASSLVPGSHEQY
TRBJ2-7 | TRBV10-3 | AISEERGSNEQY
TRBJ1-2 | TRBV11-3 | ASSPRQDDYGYT
TRBJ1-2 | TRBV19 | ASSIRAGAGGSYGYT
TRBJ2-7 | TRBV18 | ASSPRGQSSYEQY
TRBJ1-1 | TRBV29-1 | SVVYGLDTEAF
TRBJ1-5 | TRBV7-2 | ASSATNQPQH
TRBJ2-7 | TRBV7-2 | ASSLGVAAVYEQY
TRBJ1-2 | TRBV18 | ASSPEGGRGGYT
TRBJ1-2 | TRBV2 | ASSDGNYGYT
TRBJ1-3 | TRBV4-3 | ASSQDSYSGNTIY
TRBJ2-7 | TRBV6-5 | ASRGTGGYEQY
TRBJ1-6 | TRBV7-8 | ASSLVRTGQSPLH
TRBJ2-2 | TRBV7-3 | ASSSTGAGELF
TRBJ2-3 | TRBV5-1 | ASRTGGTDTQY
TRBJ2-4 | TRBV4-3 | ASSQDSTLENIQY
TRBJ2-1 | TRBV11-3 | ASSYPPSREGYNEQF
TRBJ2-1 | TRBV5-4 | ASSLVGTSIKDEQF
TRBJ2-2 | TRBV4-3 | ASSQEGGVNTGELF
TRBJ1-2 | TRBV6-1 | ASSTTGSGYT
TRBJ2-2 | TRBV19 | ASRGLAGVIGELF
TRBJ2-1 | TRBV9 | ASSPSHLPNEQF
TRBJ1-3 | TRBV19 | ASSKPPSRIASGNTIY
TRBJ2-2 | TRBV5-4 | ASSRDTSTGELF
TRBJ1-2 | TRBV25-1 | ASSDSLQGNFNYGYT
TRBJ2-2 | TRBV7-2 | ASSLGAGGVGELF
TRBJ2-3 | TRBV9 | ASSVGTKVPDTQY
TRBJ1-3 | TRBV5-1 | ASSLGGAGSGNTIY
TRBJ2-5 | TRBV5-1 | ASSLVAGNGETQY
TRBJ1-1 | TRBV7-8 | ASSLGSRTASEAF